This T cell receptor beta chain is from a study of shared clonotypes between healthy human individuals. Notes on the study in general: Larger estimated richness was generally seen in naive subsets than in memory subsets. The sole specimen, blood, was sampled, and tissue repertoires likely differ.

The table came from immunoSEQ multiplex PCR; TCRdb's copy has only in-frame clones and leaves some out. The sample lists some 1,400,000 clones; roughly 95% were seen once. Concerning this clone: The antigen is unknown. The germline gene is not matched at one end of the junction; a read error may be the cause.

The clonotype was recovered from a young man in good health. The material sequenced was naive CD4+ T cells sorted from blood. Subset meaning: CD45RA+ positively selected.

CDR3 residues: CASSYWRDSNEQYF. Written as DNA, the CDR3 is TGTGCCAGCAGTTACTGGAGGGACTCCAACGAGCAGTACTTC. The J gene is TRBJ2-7, the V gene TRBV6-5; tentatively, D is TRBD2 (6 bases). In germline, CDR1 is MNHEY, CDR2 SVGAGI. The CDR3 has 14 residues.